Given below is one TCR beta chain in context. Its specificity is not known. The table came from immunoSEQ multiplex PCR; TCRdb's copy has only in-frame clones and leaves some out. The sample yields over 400,000 clones, about 90% seen once. Trimming pared 6 bases from V and 4 bases from J, leaving 16 bases between. CDR1 and CDR2 from the germline V gene are LNHDA and SQIVND (reference sequence). This CDR3 has 15 amino acids. These data originate in a study of Ad26.COV2.S vaccination and SARS-CoV-2 variants. About the research overall: Donor got 5x10^10 or 1x10^11 viral particles of Ad26.COV2.S. Overall study results and limits: It was reported that spike-specific CD8+ and CD4+ T cell responses were substantially broad after vaccination. With respect to non-spike TCR breadth, vaccine and placebo recipients were similar.

Treatment reported: approximately 18 received Ad26.COV2.S at low or high dose, single or two shots; 5 received placebo; per-sample allocation not given. All samples were drawn on day 63, counting from the first vaccine or placebo injection. A Boston adult aged 18-55 years was the donor. This material consisted of peripheral blood, taken in a trial of Ad26.COV2.S vaccine versus placebo. This TCR was sampled from a person between 18 and 65 years old who received the Ad26.COV2.S COVID-19 vaccine or a placebo. The rearrangement links TRBV19 to TRBJ1-5; tentatively, D is TRBD1 (5 bases). The CDR3 is CASRRAVTANQPQHF. The CDR3 bases are TGTGCCAGTAGGAGGGCGGTGACAGCTAATCAGCCCCAGCATTTT.